These 15 T cell receptor beta chains originate from one sample sequenced in a study of T cells in tuberculosis. Sequenced by immunoSEQ multiplex PCR; TCRdb stores in-frame clones only, minus some. The sample records 30,000 to 40,000 clones, around 97% being singletons. The sample consisted of PBMCs. These receptors originate from a donor between 10 and 29 years old with latent tuberculosis or without tuberculosis infection.

This CDR3 reads CAWKTEQKNIQYF. Written as DNA, the CDR3 is TGTGCCTGGAAAACGGAACAGAAAAACATTCAGTACTTC. The V gene is TRBV30, the J gene TRBJ2-4; D uncertain. The V gene lost 4 bases and the J gene lost 4 bases, with 11 bases spanning the gap. This CDR3 has 13 residues. The germline V gene has CDR1 GTSNPN and CDR2 SVGIG (reference sequence).

This chain links TRBV9 with TRBJ1-2; D uncertain. The CDR3 runs to 11 residues. Germline CDR1 is SGDLS and CDR2 is YYNGEE. V lost 3 bases and J 7 bases, leaving 7 bases between the germline ends. CDR3 nucleotides: TGTGCCAGCAGCGCTCACAGTGGCTACACCTTC. Translated, it gives CASSAHSGYTF.

The chain uses TRBV7-9 and TRBJ2-1; tentatively, D is TRBD2 (5 bases). Trimming removed 1 base at V and 5 bases at J, with 24 bases between. The germline CDR1 and CDR2 sequences are SEHNR and FQNEAQ (reference sequence). This CDR3 has 19 amino acids. CDR3 bases: TGTGCCAGCAGCTTAGAATTGGCTGCTCTCGGCTCCGGGGACAATGAGCAGTTCTTC. Amino acids: CASSLELAALGSGDNEQFF.

V gene TRBV5-8 combines with J gene TRBJ2-5; TRBD1 agrees at 8 bases. V lost 0 bases to trimming and J lost 5 bases; unmatched junction nucleotides: 0. The CDR3 contains 13 residues. Germline lookup yields CDR1 SGHTS and CDR2 YDEGEE. The CDR3 loop reads CASSLDRGETQYF. DNA of the CDR3: TGTGCCAGCAGCTTGGACAGGGGGGAGACCCAGTACTTC.

The rearrangement links TRBV7-9 to TRBJ2-7; possible D gene TRBD2, 5 bases. Germline-derived CDR1 and CDR2 are SEHNR and FQNEAQ (reference sequence). The CDR3 spans 16 residues. V was shortened by 4 bases and J by 1 base, with 17 bases between the two germline ends. CDR3 nucleotides: TGTGCCAGCAGCTCCCCCGAGTTGAGCGGTTCCTACGAGCAGTACTTC. It yields the protein CASSSPELSGSYEQYF.

This clone is a singleton in its sample. The rearrangement joins TRBV2 to TRBJ2-7, with 9 bases matching TRBD1. V trimming: 8 bases; J trimming: 2 bases; junction bases outside the gene matches: 10. CDR1 and CDR2 from the germline V gene are SNHLY and FYNNEI. This CDR3 region has 15 residues. The CDR3 region is CASFRPGTGPYEQYF. The CDR3, as DNA: TGTGCCAGCTTTAGACCCGGGACAGGGCCCTACGAGCAGTACTTC.

The chain has TRBV11-2 and TRBJ1-2, with D possibly TRBD1 on 5 matching bases. Germline V gives CDR1 SGHAT, CDR2 FQNNGV. The CDR3 extends over 13 amino acids. V lost 4 bases and J lost 4, with 10 bases in between. CDR3 in amino acids: CASSSPGGYGYTF. As DNA, the CDR3 is TGTGCCAGCAGCTCCCCCGGGGGCTATGGCTACACCTTC.

The V and J genes are TRBV10-3 and TRBJ2-1; D is undetermined. The length of the CDR3 is 15 residues. V was cut by 7 bases and J by 4 bases, with 17 bases left in between. CDR1 and CDR2 from the germline V gene are ENHRY and SYGVKD. The CDR3 region has the DNA TGTGCCATCAAACTCTCGAATGAAGAATACAATGAGCAGTTCTTC. Encoded protein: CAIKLSNEEYNEQFF.

The chain uses TRBV6-5 and TRBJ2-7; 7 nucleotides line up with TRBD1. The CDR3 spans 13 residues. Germline CDR1 and CDR2: MNHEY and SVGAGI. Trimming cost V 6 bases and J 2 bases; bases outside gene matches: 4. CDR3 in DNA: TGTGCCAGCAGCCAAGGACAGGCCTACGAGCAGTACTTC. Amino acid sequence: CASSQGQAYEQYF.

The chain has TRBV7-9 and TRBJ2-7; a possible D gene is TRBD1 (6 bases). V dropped 1 base and J dropped 5 bases, with 12 bases sitting between them. The CDR3 has 14 residues. CDR1 is SEHNR and CDR2 is FQNEAQ in the germline V gene (reference sequence). Here the CDR3 DNA reads TGTGCCAGCAGCTTAGGAGGGGACAACAACGAGCAGTACTTC. This encodes CASSLGGDNNEQYF.

The chain carries TRBV15 and TRBJ2-3; 9 bases map to TRBD2. CDR1 is LNHNV, CDR2 YYDKDF, per germline (reference sequence). Trimming at V came to 6 bases and at J to 0 bases, leaving 4 bases not matched to a gene. The CDR3 covers 15 residues. CDR3 sequence reads: CATRGTSSSTDTQYF. As DNA, the CDR3 is TGTGCCACCAGGGGGACTAGCTCGAGCACAGATACGCAGTATTTT.

Concerning this clone: One junction end does not reproduce the germline sequence, and a read error may be involved. This chain joins TRBV5-4 and TRBJ1-1; D remains ambiguous. The CDR3 sequence is 14 residues long. Germline CDR1 is SGHNT and CDR2 is YYREEE (reference sequence). Here the CDR3 DNA reads TGTGCCAGTAGCTTGGCTTTAGTGAACACTGAAGCTTTCTTT. This codes for CASSLALVNTEAFF.

The chain has TRBV21-1 and TRBJ2-7; the table's D call of TRBD1 was not tested on the DNA. TRBV21-1 is designated a pseudogene. The length of the CDR3 is 15 residues. The chain's CDR3 is CASSAQGLGSYEQYF. The CDR3, as DNA: TGTGCCAGCAGCGCACAGGGGTTGGGATCCTACGAGCAGTACTTC.

The chain recombines TRBV5-1 with TRBJ2-2, with D possibly matching TRBD2 (6 bases). CDR3 length equals 15 residues. Germline V CDR1 and CDR2: SGHRS, YFSETQ. Between the trimmed V and J ends, which lost 3 bases and 6 bases, there was a span of 15 bases. The CDR3 loop reads CASSSGTPGAGELFF. In DNA, the CDR3 is TGCGCCAGCAGCTCCGGGACTCCCGGCGCCGGGGAGCTGTTTTTT. Combining the CDR3 with reference TRBV5-1 and TRBJ2-2 gives the whole variable domain KAGVTQTPRYLIKTRGQQVTLSCSPISGHRSVSWYQQTPGQGLQFLFEYFSETQRNKGNFPGRFSGRQFSNSRSEMNVSTLELGDSALYLCASSSGTPGAGELFFGEGSRLTVL.

The rearrangement uses TRBV5-1 and TRBJ2-3, with TRBD2 identical over 8 bases. The CDR3 covers 16 residues. Germline V lookup: CDR1 SGHRS, CDR2 YFSETQ. With 4 bases clipped from V and 4 bases from J, the junction kept 11 bases outside the gene matches. CDR3 in DNA: TGCGCCAGCAGCCGACGGGTGAGCGGGAGATCAGATACGCAGTATTTT. Translated: CASSRRVSGRSDTQYF. Full variable domain (outside the CDR3, taken from reference TRBV5-1 and TRBJ2-3): KAGVTQTPRYLIKTRGQQVTLSCSPISGHRSVSWYQQTPGQGLQFLFEYFSETQRNKGNFPGRFSGRQFSNSRSEMNVSTLELGDSALYLCASSRRVSGRSDTQYFGPGTRLTVL.